This TCR beta chain derives from a study of T cells expressing NK-cell markers. Per germline, CDR1 SGHKS and CDR2 YYEKEE (reference sequence). This CDR3 comprises 15 residues. Overall study findings and caveats: Specificity for HCMV among expanded NKG2C+ T cell clones was not established.

Concerning this clonotype: Its cognate antigen is unknown.

Following a re-call of the 5' RACE reads, TCRdb has one entry per CDR3 protein and lacks DNA. The sample has some 500,000 distinct CDR3 sequences. Specimen: blood T cells: a sorted CD56 or NKG2C T cell subset, CD4+ or CD8+ T cells, or bulk PBMC T cells (not recorded which). The sequence was collected from a woman in her forties or fifties in good health. V gene TRBV5-5 combines with J gene TRBJ2-5; TCRdb outputs TRBD1, but without DNA this stays unchecked. CDR3 sequence reads: CASNSPGQSQETQYF.